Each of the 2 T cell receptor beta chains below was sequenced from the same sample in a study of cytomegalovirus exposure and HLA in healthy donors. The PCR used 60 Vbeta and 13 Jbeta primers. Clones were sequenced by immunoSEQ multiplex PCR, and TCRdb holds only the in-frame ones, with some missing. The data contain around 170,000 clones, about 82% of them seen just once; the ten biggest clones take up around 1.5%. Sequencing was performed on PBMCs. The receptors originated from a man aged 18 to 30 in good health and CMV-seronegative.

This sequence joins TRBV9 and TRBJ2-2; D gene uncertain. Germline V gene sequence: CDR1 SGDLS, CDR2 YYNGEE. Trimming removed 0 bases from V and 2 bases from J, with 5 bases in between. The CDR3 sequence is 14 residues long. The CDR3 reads CASSVAHNTGELFF. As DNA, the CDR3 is TGTGCCAGCAGCGTAGCACACAACACCGGGGAGCTGTTTTTT.

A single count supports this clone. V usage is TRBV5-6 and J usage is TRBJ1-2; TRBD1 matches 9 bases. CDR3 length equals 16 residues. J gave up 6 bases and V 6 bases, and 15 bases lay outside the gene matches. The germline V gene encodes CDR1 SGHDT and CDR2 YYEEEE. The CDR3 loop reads CASTLSGTGNFDGYTF. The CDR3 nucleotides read TGTGCCAGCACCCTCTCCGGGACAGGGAATTTCGATGGCTACACCTTC.